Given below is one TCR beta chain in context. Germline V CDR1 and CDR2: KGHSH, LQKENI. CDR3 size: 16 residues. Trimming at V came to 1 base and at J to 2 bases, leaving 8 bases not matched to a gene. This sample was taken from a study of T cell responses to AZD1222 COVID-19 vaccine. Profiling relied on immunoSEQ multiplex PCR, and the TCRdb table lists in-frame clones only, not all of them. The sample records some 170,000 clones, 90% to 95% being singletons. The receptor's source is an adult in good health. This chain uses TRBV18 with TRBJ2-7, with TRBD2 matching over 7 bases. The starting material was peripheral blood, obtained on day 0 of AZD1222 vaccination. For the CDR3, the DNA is TGTGCCAGCTCACCACGATCTAGCGGACTAACCTACGAGCAGTACTTC. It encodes CASSPRSSGLTYEQYF.